This entry features one T cell receptor (beta chain) sequence. What it binds is unknown. Trimming cost V 6 bases and J 2 bases, with 12 bases left between them. Germline V gene data show CDR1 as MNHEY and CDR2 as SMNVEV (reference sequence). This CDR3 spans 14 amino acids. The entry originates in a study of cytomegalovirus exposure and HLA in healthy donors. Study results and caveats: Donor immune exposure was known only as CMV serostatus. Three of the chains that were CMV-associated were confirmed in vitro to be specific for CMV antigens. Evidence from a later analysis indicated that most CMV-associated TCR beta chains looked HLA-restricted.

Researchers ran the PCR with 60 Vbeta and 13 Jbeta primers. Generated by immunoSEQ multiplex PCR, the TCRdb table keeps only in-frame clones and is missing some. The sample records 130,000 or so clones, roughly three fifths being singletons. The V and J genes are TRBV27 and TRBJ2-3, with D possibly being TRBD1 (6 bases). The source of this sequence is a woman aged 40 to 50 in good health and CMV-seronegative. The sequenced material came from PBMCs. The CDR3 DNA reads TGTGCCAGCAGATCAGGGGTTTACACAGATACGCAGTATTTT. The encoded protein is CASRSGVYTDTQYF.